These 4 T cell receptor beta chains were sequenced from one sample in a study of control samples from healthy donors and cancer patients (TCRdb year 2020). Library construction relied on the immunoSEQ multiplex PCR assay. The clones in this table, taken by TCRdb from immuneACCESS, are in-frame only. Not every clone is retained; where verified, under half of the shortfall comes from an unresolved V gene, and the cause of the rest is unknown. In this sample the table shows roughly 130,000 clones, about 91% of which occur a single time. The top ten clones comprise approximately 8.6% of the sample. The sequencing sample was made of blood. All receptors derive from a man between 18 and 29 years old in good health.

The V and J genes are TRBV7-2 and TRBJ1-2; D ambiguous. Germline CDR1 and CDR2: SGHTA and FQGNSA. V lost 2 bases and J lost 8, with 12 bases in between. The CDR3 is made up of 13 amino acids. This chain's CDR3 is CASSLIQIGGYTF. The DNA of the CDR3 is TGTGCCAGCAGCTTAATTCAGATCGGGGGCTACACCTTC.

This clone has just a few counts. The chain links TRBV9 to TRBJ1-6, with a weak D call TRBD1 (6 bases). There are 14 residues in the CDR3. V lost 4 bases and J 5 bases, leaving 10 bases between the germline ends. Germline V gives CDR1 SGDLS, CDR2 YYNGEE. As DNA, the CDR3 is TGTGCCAGCAGCACAGGGTCCCATAATTCACCCCTCCACTTT. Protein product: CASSTGSHNSPLHF.

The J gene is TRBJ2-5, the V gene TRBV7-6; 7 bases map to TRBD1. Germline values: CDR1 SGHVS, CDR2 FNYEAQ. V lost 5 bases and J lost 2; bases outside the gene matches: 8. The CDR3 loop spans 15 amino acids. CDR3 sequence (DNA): TGTGCCAGCAGCACCCCTGGGGACAGTCAAGAGACCCAGTACTTC. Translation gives CASSTPGDSQETQYF.

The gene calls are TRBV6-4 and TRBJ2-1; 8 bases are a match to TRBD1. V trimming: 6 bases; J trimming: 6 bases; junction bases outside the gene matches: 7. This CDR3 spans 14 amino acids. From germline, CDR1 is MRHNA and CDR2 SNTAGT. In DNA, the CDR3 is TGTGCCAGCAGGCCCTCGACAGGGGTCAATGAGCAGTTCTTC. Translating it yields CASRPSTGVNEQFF.